Below, 24 T cell receptor beta chains from the same sample are listed, as sequenced in a study of cytomegalovirus exposure and HLA in healthy donors. Primers: 60 Vbeta forward and 13 Jbeta reverse. This table comes from immunoSEQ multiplex PCR, and its TCRdb copy is limited to in-frame clones, with some not included. The sample includes roughly 160,000 clones, approximately 88% seen only once; the top ten take around 0.96%. Sequencing was carried out using PBMCs. Source of these receptors: a man under 40 in good health and CMV-seronegative.

V is TRBV4-1 and J is TRBJ2-7, with TRBD2 identical over 14 bases. There are 18 residues in the CDR3. Germline CDR1 is MGHRA and CDR2 is YSYEKL. With V trimmed by 3 bases and J by 4 bases, 11 bases remained unmatched. This CDR3 reads CASSQQGGLAGEGYEQYF. DNA for the CDR3: TGCGCCAGCAGCCAGCAAGGGGGACTAGCGGGAGAAGGGTACGAGCAGTACTTC.

The genes are TRBV12-5 and TRBJ2-7; 8 bases are a match to TRBD2. Germline assignment: CDR1 LGHNT and CDR2 FRNRAP. V shed 7 bases and J 4 bases; nucleotides not matched to a gene: 12. The CDR3 runs to 15 residues. CDR3 region: CASALRTSPGYEQYF. The CDR3 DNA is TGTGCTAGTGCCCTCCGGACTAGCCCCGGTTACGAGCAGTACTTC.

The chain recombines TRBV30 with TRBJ2-7; 13 positions agree with TRBD2. Germline assignment: CDR1 GTSNPN and CDR2 SVGIG (reference sequence). The trim removed 0 bases at V and 6 bases at J, leaving 5 bases unmatched. The CDR3 contains 15 residues. The CDR3 DNA reads TGTGCCTGGAGTGTGAGACTAGCGGGAGGTGGCGAGCAGTACTTC. It translates to CAWSVRLAGGGEQYF.

This rearrangement joins TRBV6-6 to TRBJ1-5, with D uncertain. The V gene's germline CDR1 is MNHNY and CDR2 SVGAGI (reference sequence). The CDR3 extends over 15 amino acids. Trimming took off 3 bases at V and 0 bases at J, with 9 bases between the two ends. CDR3 coding DNA: TGTGCCAGCAGTTATGCGCTGAATAGCAATCAGCCCCAGCATTTT. Protein: CASSYALNSNQPQHF.

J is TRBJ1-5 and V is TRBV11-2, with 7 bases lining up with TRBD1. V lost 1 base, J lost 2 bases, and 11 bases stayed unmatched. CDR1 is SGHAT and CDR2 is FQNNGV in the germline V gene. The CDR3 is 18 residues long. CDR3 protein: CASSLAVTGWLGNQPQHF. As DNA, the CDR3 is TGTGCCAGCAGCTTAGCTGTGACAGGGTGGCTGGGCAATCAGCCCCAGCATTTT.

The J gene is TRBJ2-1, the V gene TRBV5-1; D possibly corresponds to TRBD2 (7 bases). Germline values: CDR1 SGHRS, CDR2 YFSETQ. Trimming stripped 0 bases from V and 6 bases from J, with 13 bases between. The CDR3 loop spans 15 amino acids. In DNA form, the CDR3 reads TGCGCCAGCAGCTTGGTTGCGGGGGCGGCCAATGAGCAGTTCTTC. Translation: CASSLVAGAANEQFF.

J is TRBJ2-1 and V is TRBV23-1, with 8 nucleotides matching TRBD1. TRBV23-1 is an open reading frame, and its role is uncertain. V dropped 6 bases and J dropped 7; count of bases not matched to a gene: 11. This CDR3 region has 15 residues. Here the CDR3 reads CASSPGQVAINEQFF. CDR3 nucleotides: TGCGCCAGCAGCCCGGGACAGGTGGCTATTAATGAGCAGTTCTTC.

CDR3 in DNA: TGCGCCAGCAGCCAAGTGGGGTCAGGGCAGTACTTC. Encoded protein: CASSQVGSGQYF. This chain links TRBV4-1 with TRBJ2-5, with D tentatively TRBD1 (5 bases). Germline V gives CDR1 MGHRA, CDR2 YSYEKL. The ends were cut back, 1 base at V and 11 bases at J, with 11 bases in the middle. This CDR3 region has 12 residues.

This clone was recorded only once. The chain carries TRBV7-2 and TRBJ2-7, with 9 bases matching TRBD1. The germline gives CDR1 SGHTA, CDR2 FQGNSA. The V gene end was trimmed by 5 bases and the J gene end by 4 bases; junction bases not matched to a gene: 21. The CDR3 has 19 residues. The CDR3 DNA sequence: TGTGCCAGCAGCCGGAGGACAGGGGCCTACGTGACAGGGGTGTACGAGCAGTACTTC. Translation gives CASSRRTGAYVTGVYEQYF.

The chain has TRBV5-1 and TRBJ2-5, with TRBD2 matching over 12 bases. CDR1 and CDR2 (germline): SGHRS, YFSETQ. Losses at the gene ends were 4 bases for V and 1 base for J; bases not matched to a gene: 11. This CDR3 comprises 18 residues. This CDR3 is CASSPRLAGVRSQETQYF. The CDR3 coding sequence is TGCGCCAGCAGCCCCCGACTAGCGGGAGTGAGGTCCCAAGAGACCCAGTACTTC.

This clone was seen a single time. This chain connects TRBV7-2 to TRBJ2-5, with D possibly being TRBD2 (7 bases). The V end lost 5 bases, the J end lost 5 bases, and 24 bases lay between the germline ends. Germline V CDR1 and CDR2: SGHTA, FQGNSA. The CDR3 extends over 17 amino acids. The CDR3 protein is CASSPPTGGLLSETQYF. CDR3 nucleotide sequence: TGTGCCAGCAGCCCACCTACGGGGGGCCTTCTTTCGGAGACCCAGTACTTC.

The rearrangement links TRBV2 to TRBJ2-3; TRBD2 agrees at 15 bases. J was trimmed by 0 bases and V by 8 bases; bases with no gene match: 6. The germline CDR1 and CDR2 sequences are SNHLY and FYNNEI. The CDR3 consists of 17 residues. This chain's CDR3 is CASHGTSGRQSTDTQYF. CDR3 DNA sequence: TGTGCCAGCCATGGGACTAGCGGGAGGCAAAGCACAGATACGCAGTATTTT.

This rearrangement joins TRBV6-6 to TRBJ1-5; D may be TRBD1 (5 bases). From germline, CDR1 is MNHNY and CDR2 SVGAGI (reference sequence). The CDR3 extends over 14 amino acids. V lost 5 bases, J lost 4 bases, and 12 bases lay in between. The CDR3 bases are TGTGCCAGCAGTCCCCCAGGGAGGAATCAGCCCCAGCATTTT. It specifies CASSPPGRNQPQHF.

This chain links TRBV10-3 with TRBJ2-1, with 12 bases identical to TRBD1. This CDR3 has 15 amino acids. V trimming: 3 bases; J trimming: 6 bases; junction bases outside the gene matches: 3. Germline CDR1 and CDR2: ENHRY and SYGVKD. Here the CDR3 reads CAISDRDRGRNEQFF. For the CDR3, the DNA is TGTGCCATCAGTGACCGGGACAGGGGGCGCAATGAGCAGTTCTTC.

V usage is TRBV15 and J usage is TRBJ2-7; 7 bases fit TRBD1. The trim removed 5 bases at V and 5 bases at J, leaving 12 bases unmatched. The CDR3 sequence is 15 residues long. Germline V lookup: CDR1 LNHNV, CDR2 YYDKDF (reference sequence). The CDR3 sequence is CATSRVKDRVHEQYF. Written as DNA, the CDR3 is TGTGCCACCAGCCGAGTGAAAGACAGGGTTCACGAGCAGTACTTC.

The V and J genes are TRBV18 and TRBJ2-7; TRBD1 is a possible D gene (7 bases). Looked up from germline, CDR1 is KGHSH and CDR2 is LQKENI. The ends were cut back, 2 bases at V and 3 bases at J, with 23 bases in the middle. The CDR3 contains 18 residues. The CDR3 here is CASSPTDRQGGGYYEQYF. CDR3 sequence (DNA): TGTGCCAGCTCACCAACCGACCGACAGGGTGGAGGGTACTACGAGCAGTACTTC.

The chain joins TRBV9 to TRBJ2-3; D unresolved. Germline values: CDR1 SGDLS, CDR2 YYNGEE. This CDR3 region has 13 residues. V was trimmed by 4 bases and J by 2 bases, leaving 8 bases between them. The CDR3 is CASSYSPTDTQYF. CDR3 in DNA: TGTGCCAGCAGCTACAGTCCCACAGATACGCAGTATTTT.

The chain couples TRBV6-1 to TRBJ2-7; D is undetermined. Germline V lookup: CDR1 MNHNS, CDR2 SASEGT. The germline V and J ends were trimmed by 5 bases and 1 base, with 12 bases remaining between them. There are 14 residues in the CDR3. The CDR3 nucleotides read TGTGCCAGCAGTCCCCTCGGAGTATCCTACGAGCAGTACTTC. It is translated as CASSPLGVSYEQYF.

This clone was recorded once. The chain employs TRBV30 and TRBJ1-2; 7 bases map to TRBD1. Germline CDR1 is GTSNPN and CDR2 is SVGIG (reference sequence). This CDR3 is built from 13 residues. V lost 3 bases and J lost 3; bases outside the gene matches: 4. This chain's CDR3 is CAWRRQGDYGYTF. As DNA, the CDR3 is TGTGCCTGGAGGCGGCAGGGGGACTATGGCTACACCTTC.

J is TRBJ1-1 and V is TRBV5-1, with a weak D call TRBD1 (6 bases). In germline, CDR1 is SGHRS, CDR2 YFSETQ. This CDR3 spans 15 amino acids. The V end was cut by 2 bases, the J end by 1 base, with 12 bases between. The CDR3 DNA reads as TGCGCCAGCAGCTTCCTCCAGGGGACGAACACTGAAGCTTTCTTT. Encoded protein: CASSFLQGTNTEAFF.

This clone was found a few times. This chain connects TRBV6-1 to TRBJ1-6, with 8 bases identical to TRBD1. Looked up from germline, CDR1 is MNHNS and CDR2 is SASEGT. Losses at the gene ends were 3 bases for V and 10 bases for J; bases not matched to a gene: 5. The CDR3 length is 14 residues. CDR3 sequence: CASSERQGNSPLHF. The DNA of the CDR3 is TGTGCCAGCAGTGAGCGACAGGGGAACTCACCCCTCCACTTT.

This sequence joins TRBV5-1 and TRBJ1-1; a weak D match, TRBD1 (5 bases). CDR1 is SGHRS, CDR2 YFSETQ, per germline. Trimming removed 0 bases at V and 3 bases at J, with 12 bases between. The CDR3 has 15 residues. CDR3 in DNA: TGCGCCAGCAGCTTGGCAGACAGACTCTACACTGAAGCTTTCTTT. Its protein product is CASSLADRLYTEAFF.

As regards this clone: Germline and junction disagree at one end, which may indicate a read error. The CDR3 region is CSSSLYSGQETQYF. Written as DNA, the CDR3 is TGTTCCAGCAGCCTTTACTCAGGGCAGGAGACCCAGTACTTC. The rearrangement links TRBV7-9 to TRBJ2-5; maybe TRBD1 (5 bases). The CDR3 is made up of 14 amino acids. The V gene's germline CDR1 is SEHNR and CDR2 FQNEAQ (reference sequence).

J is TRBJ2-7 and V is TRBV4-1; possible D gene TRBD1, 6 bases. The germline V gene encodes CDR1 MGHRA and CDR2 YSYEKL. The CDR3 covers 15 residues. The germline V and J ends were trimmed by 0 bases and 3 bases, with 12 bases remaining between them. The CDR3 here is CASSQELNRVYEQYF. In nucleotides, the CDR3 is TGCGCCAGCAGCCAAGAGCTTAACAGGGTCTACGAGCAGTACTTC.